The clone carrying this T cell receptor (beta chain) was counted between two and nine times. The junction had 7 bases not matched to a gene; V was cut back by 1 base and J by 4 bases. This CDR3 has 18 amino acids. In germline, CDR1 is SGHTA, CDR2 FQGNSA. These data belong to a study of T cells after yellow fever vaccination. Study outcomes and limitations: Overall, a small share of clonotypes was seen in both CD4 and CD8 compartments.

A single record per CDR3 protein comes from TCRdb applying MiXCR to the 5' RACE reads. The data hold tens of thousands of distinct CDR3 sequences, with roughly 4.5% observed a single time. This sequence was found in a man aged 18 to 30 who received the YFV17D yellow fever vaccine. This sample comprised PBMCs, either bulk or a sorted T-cell subset (CD4+, CD8+, memory, or dextramer-sorted; not recorded which), obtained on the day of the yellow fever booster vaccination. V usage is TRBV7-2 and J usage is TRBJ2-2; 12 bases fit TRBD2. CDR3 in DNA: TGTGCCAGCAGCTTAGTGTCTAGCGGGGGGGCAGGCACCGGGGAGCTGTTTTTT. Amino acids: CASSLVSSGGAGTGELFF.